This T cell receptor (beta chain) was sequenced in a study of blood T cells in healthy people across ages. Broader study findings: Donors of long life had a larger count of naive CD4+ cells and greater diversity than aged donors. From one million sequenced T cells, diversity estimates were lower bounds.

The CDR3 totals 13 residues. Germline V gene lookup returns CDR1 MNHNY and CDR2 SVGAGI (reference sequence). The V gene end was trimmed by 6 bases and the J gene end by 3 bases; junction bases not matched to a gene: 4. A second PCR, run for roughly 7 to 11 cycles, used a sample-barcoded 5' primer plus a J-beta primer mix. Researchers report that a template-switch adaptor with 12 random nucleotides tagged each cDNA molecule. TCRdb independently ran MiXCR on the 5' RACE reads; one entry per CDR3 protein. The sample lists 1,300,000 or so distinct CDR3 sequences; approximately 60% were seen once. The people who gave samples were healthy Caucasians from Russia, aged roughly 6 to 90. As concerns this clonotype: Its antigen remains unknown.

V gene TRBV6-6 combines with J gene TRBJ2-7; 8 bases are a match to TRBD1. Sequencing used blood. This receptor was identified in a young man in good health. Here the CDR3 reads CASRWTGNYEQYF. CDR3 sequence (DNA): TGTGCCAGCAGGTGGACAGGGAACTACGAGCAGTACTTC.